This TCR beta chain comes out of a study of blood T cells in healthy people across ages. The overall study: Capture via template switching afforded approximately one barcoded beta molecule per two T cells.

On this clonotype itself: The antigen remains undetermined.

A J-beta primer mix and a sample-barcoded 5' primer were used in a second PCR of roughly 6 to 12 cycles. At least 3 million CDR3-containing paired-end reads were obtained per sample. TCRdb re-called the 5' RACE reads through MiXCR, storing one row per CDR3 protein. Among more than 1 million distinct CDR3 sequences, 35% to 50% were seen once, and the ten largest hold 18%. Overall study findings and caveats: Fewer expanded clones and more diversity marked long-lived versus aged donors. Since the PBMCs were unsorted, naive and antigen-experienced cells could not be conclusively compared.

The material sequenced was blood. The TCR comes from a woman in her fifties or sixties in good health.

CDR3 DNA sequence: TGCAGTGTCCCCCGGGCACAGGGCTTGTACAATGAGCAGTTCTTC. Translation: CSVPRAQGLYNEQFF. The gene calls are TRBV20-1 and TRBJ2-1; the D gene is possibly TRBD1 (6 bases). The CDR3 runs 15 residues. The germline gives CDR1 DFQATT, CDR2 SNEGSKA (reference sequence). V shed 7 bases and J shed 4 bases, with 20 bases lying between them.